Many counts were recorded for the clone carrying this TCR beta chain. The antigen remains unidentified. Time point here: longitudinal time-point 2. Preparation of the unsorted libraries drew on 2 million PBMCs stored at -80 C. TCRdb fed the 5' RACE reads into MiXCR, producing one record per CDR3 protein. This sample has 70,000 to 90,000 distinct CDR3 sequences; around 6% occur once, and the top ten carry 7.9%. This entry belongs to a study of neurological immune-mediated disorders. The wider study: For the approximately 35 multiple sclerosis patients, the disease was relapsing-remitting in some 31 and secondary progressive in 3.

Germline CDR1 reads SGHRS; CDR2 reads YFSETQ. The CDR3 consists of 13 residues. Trimming took 1 base from V and 2 from J, leaving 6 bases between them. Findings and caveats of the study: The phylogenetic placement of 18 of 34 multiple sclerosis patients' repertoires in one related-CDR3 cluster constitutes a possible signature.

Sequenced sample: PBMCs. This TCR came from a woman aged 55-69 years with multiple sclerosis. The chain joins TRBV5-1 to TRBJ2-5; D unresolved. CDR3 loop: CASSLFQQETQYF. The CDR3 bases are TGCGCCAGCAGCTTGTTCCAGCAAGAGACCCAGTACTTC.